The entry below gives a single T cell receptor (beta chain) sequence along with its context. This clonotype was observed many times. Its specific antigen is unknown. Base qualities are not provided; no much larger clone lies one nucleotide away. The time point label corresponds to: 45 days after influenza vaccine administration. This record belongs to a study of response to subunit inactivated influenza vaccine (dated 2018 in TCRdb). In terms of the full investigation: Deep quantitative profiling of the T cell receptor repertoire was used in the study to follow responses to a trivalent subunit inactivated influenza vaccine. What the authors observed across the whole study: The authors suggested that each seasonal influenza vaccination may recruit only a limited number of new T cells.

The junction shows trimming of 7 bases on V and 4 bases on J, plus 14 bases between the germline ends. The CDR3 starts with the cysteine, ends with the phenylalanine, and has 14 residues. Only the CDR3 part of the read is kept: 42 bases, read in frame from the first base. CDR1 and CDR2 are drawn from the germline V gene: SGHTA, FQGNSA. Libraries were made using RT-PCR. Data came from an Illumina HiSeq 2500. Starting from the raw public reads, TCRdb applied fastp trimming at Q25, assembled clones with MiXCR and retained in-frame beta chains. Under each unique CDR3 protein, matching rows form one entry showing the most common genes and DNA. The sample includes around 480,000 distinct CDR3 sequences, with 10% to 11% observed a single time. In total, the top ten clones hold 10% to 15% of the sample.

Material: PBMCs from blood, obtained about 40 days after vaccination. This TCR came from a man over 45 who received an inactivated influenza vaccine. Donor details come from another sample of the same person, matched by shared clones. The sequence links TRBV7-2 to TRBJ2-1, with a weak D call of TRBD2 (5 bases match). The CDR3 amino acid sequence is: CASTGDVSYNEQFF. At the DNA level, the sequence is TGTGCCAGCACCGGGGATGTTTCTTACAATGAGCAGTTCTTC.